This T cell receptor (beta chain) was observed in a study of shared clonotypes between healthy human individuals. General observations from the study: Tissues were not sampled, only blood, and their repertoires likely differ. Non-shared clonotypes had lower generation probabilities than clonotypes shared by all four sorted-subset donors.

With regard to this clone: Its antigen is unidentified.

The length of the CDR3 is 16 residues. Germline V gene sequence: CDR1 SGHNT, CDR2 YYREEE (reference sequence). V shed 4 bases, J shed 4 bases, and the junction held 7 bases outside the gene matches. TCRdb's table, derived via immunoSEQ multiplex PCR, lists solely in-frame clones and lacks some. The sample lists over 1.4 million clones, roughly 95% occurring once. The receptor was derived from a man younger than 45 in good health. The chain uses TRBV5-4 and TRBJ2-2, with 10 bases identical to TRBD1. Sequencing was done on a sample of naive CD4+ T cells sorted from blood. The subset was: CD45RA+ positively selected. In DNA, the CDR3 is TGTGCCAGCAGCGAGATGTGGACAGGGGGCACCGGGGAGCTGTTTTTT. Residues: CASSEMWTGGTGELFF. Filled out from reference TRBV5-4 and TRBJ2-2, the complete variable domain reads ETGVTQSPTHLIKTRGQQVTLRCSSQSGHNTVSWYQQALGQGPQFIFQYYREEENGRGNFPPRFSGLQFPNYSSELNVNALELDDSALYLCASSEMWTGGTGELFFGEGSRLTVL.